The 25 T cell receptor beta chains below all came from one sample that was sequenced in a study of cytomegalovirus exposure and HLA in healthy donors. The primer mix had 60 Vbeta and 13 Jbeta primers. Here immunoSEQ multiplex PCR was the method, and the copy in TCRdb shows in-frame clones only, minus some. This sample has some 120,000 clones; 80% occur once, and the top ten carry about 2.5%. Sequencing used PBMCs. Receptors originate from a man aged 25 to 40 in good health and CMV-seronegative.

The genes are TRBV14 and TRBJ2-1; 9 bases agree with TRBD2. Germline V CDR1 and CDR2: SGHDN, FVKESK. J gave up 3 bases and V 6 bases, and 9 bases lay outside the gene matches. CDR3 length: 16 residues. The CDR3 loop reads CASRQSGSGSYNEQFF. The CDR3 nucleotides are TGTGCCAGCAGACAAAGTGGTAGCGGGAGCTACAATGAGCAGTTCTTC. Full variable domain (remainder filled in from reference TRBV14 and TRBJ2-1): EAGVTQFPSHSVIEKGQTVTLRCDPISGHDNLYWYRRVMGKEIKFLLHFVKESKQDESGMPNNRFLAERTGGTYSTLKVQPAELEDSGVYFCASRQSGSGSYNEQFFGPGTRLTVL.

This clone has a single count. This chain connects TRBV5-1 to TRBJ2-1; 7 nucleotides match TRBD2. The J segment lost 12 bases and the V segment lost 0 bases, leaving 12 bases of the junction unmatched. The CDR3 contains 15 residues. CDR1 is SGHRS, CDR2 YFSETQ, per germline. CDR3 DNA: TGCGCCAGCAGCTTGGCGGGTGGAGCGGGAAGGGGGCAGTTCTTC. Translated: CASSLAGGAGRGQFF.

V usage is TRBV11-2 and J usage is TRBJ1-4, with TRBD1 identical over 10 bases. Trimming removed 4 bases from V and 6 bases from J; junction bases left unmatched: 8. The germline V gene has CDR1 SGHAT and CDR2 FQNNGV. The CDR3 sequence is 16 residues long. The CDR3 is CASSSTGTGVDEKLFF. CDR3 bases: TGTGCCAGCAGCTCTACCGGGACAGGGGTTGATGAAAAACTGTTTTTT.

The chain links TRBV6-5 to TRBJ2-5, with D possibly TRBD2 on 7 matching bases. The CDR3 runs 14 residues. V dropped 2 bases and J dropped 2 bases, with 9 bases sitting between them. Germline V CDR1 and CDR2: MNHEY, SVGAGI. The CDR3 DNA follows: TGTGCCAGCAGTTACCGGGGGGCACAAGAGACCCAGTACTTC. Translated, it gives CASSYRGAQETQYF.

This rearrangement joins TRBV27 to TRBJ2-2; 7 bases match TRBD1. Germline-derived CDR1 and CDR2 are MNHEY and SMNVEV (reference sequence). V shed 4 bases and J 3 bases; nucleotides not matched to a gene: 5. The CDR3 covers 15 residues. CDR3 DNA sequence: TGTGCCAGCAGTTCCGGGACAGCCTACACCGGGGAGCTGTTTTTT. As protein: CASSSGTAYTGELFF.

The CDR3 spells CASSPTSYSYEQYF. The CDR3 DNA reads as TGCGCCAGCAGCCCCACTAGCTACTCCTACGAGCAGTACTTC. The chain combines TRBV4-1 with TRBJ2-7; D may be TRBD2 (6 bases). V was pared by 4 bases and J by 0 bases, with 10 bases between. The CDR3 runs to 14 residues. Germline V gene lookup returns CDR1 MGHRA and CDR2 YSYEKL.

The chain uses TRBV5-4 and TRBJ2-7; 10 nucleotides agree with TRBD2. The CDR3 sequence is 17 residues long. V was pared by 3 bases and J by 5 bases, with 14 bases of the junction left unmatched. From germline, CDR1 is SGHNT and CDR2 YYREEE (reference sequence). The CDR3 reads CASSSKNSGRAGHEQYF. For the CDR3, the DNA is TGTGCCAGCAGCTCCAAGAACAGCGGGAGGGCCGGCCACGAGCAGTACTTC.

V is TRBV19 and J is TRBJ2-1; no reliable D call. V was pared by 3 bases and J by 0 bases, with 9 bases between. Germline CDR1 reads LNHDA; CDR2 reads SQIVND (reference sequence). The CDR3 is 15 amino acids. The CDR3 DNA reads TGTGCCAGTAGTATCAGCGTCAGCTCCTACAATGAGCAGTTCTTC. Residues: CASSISVSSYNEQFF.

The chain links TRBV6-1 to TRBJ1-1, with D perhaps matching TRBD1 (6 bases). Germline CDR1 reads MNHNS; CDR2 reads SASEGT. The CDR3 covers 17 residues. Trimming removed 4 bases at V and 4 bases at J, with 22 bases between. Here the CDR3 reads CASSARGLPLWATEAFF. For the CDR3, the DNA is TGTGCCAGCAGTGCGCGGGGGCTCCCTCTTTGGGCCACTGAAGCTTTCTTT.

Concerning this clone itself: The sample carries other DNA sequences with the same CDR3. This rearrangement joins TRBV5-1 to TRBJ2-7; the D is unclear. The CDR3 is 13 residues long. Germline loops: CDR1 SGHRS, CDR2 YFSETQ. Trimming stripped 0 bases from V and 1 base from J, with 5 bases between. CDR3 DNA: TGCGCCAGCAGCTTGGGGAGTTCCTACGAGCAGTACTTC. This sequence encodes CASSLGSSYEQYF.

This chain joins TRBV2 and TRBJ2-7; 8 nucleotides agree with TRBD2. The germline V gene has CDR1 SNHLY and CDR2 FYNNEI. J was trimmed by 3 bases and V by 2 bases; bases with no gene match: 15. The CDR3 totals 18 residues. The CDR3 loop is CASSEIEQTSGFFYEQYF. DNA for the CDR3: TGTGCCAGCAGTGAAATCGAACAAACTAGCGGCTTCTTCTACGAGCAGTACTTC.

This chain links TRBV12-5 with TRBJ1-4; a weak D match, TRBD1 (5 bases). Trimming left V 6 bases short and J 13 bases short, with 18 bases between. CDR1 LGHNT and CDR2 FRNRAP come from the germline V gene. The CDR3 covers 13 residues. The CDR3 DNA follows: TGTGCTAGTGGCTGGGGGGGAGGTGGTAGACTGTTTTTT. Translating it yields CASGWGGGGRLFF.

V and J are TRBV19 and TRBJ2-7; TRBD2 agrees at 12 bases. The V gene's germline CDR1 is LNHDA and CDR2 SQIVND (reference sequence). The CDR3 runs 14 residues. After removal of 4 bases from V and 5 bases from J, the junction contained 3 bases not matched to a gene. CDR3 in amino acids: CASSTRLAGDEQYF. The CDR3 DNA is TGTGCCAGTAGTACCCGACTAGCGGGAGACGAGCAGTACTTC.

The V call is TRBV4-3, the J call TRBJ2-3; maybe TRBD2 (6 bases). The V end lost 4 bases, the J end lost 0 bases, and 14 bases lay between the germline ends. Germline assignment: CDR1 LGHNA and CDR2 YSLEER. CDR3 length: 16 amino acids. The DNA of the CDR3 is TGCGCCAGCAGCCGTGGGCGGGGAACCAGCACAGATACGCAGTATTTT. Its translation is CASSRGRGTSTDTQYF.

This chain links TRBV27 with TRBJ1-1; 10 bases align to TRBD1. V dropped 6 bases and J dropped 5; count of bases not matched to a gene: 6. The CDR3 has 14 residues. Germline V CDR1 and CDR2: MNHEY, SMNVEV (reference sequence). The CDR3 reads CASRPDRGQTEAFF. The DNA of the CDR3 is TGTGCCAGCAGACCAGACAGGGGGCAGACTGAAGCTTTCTTT.

This chain's CDR3 is CASSPRGSNGNTIYF. In DNA, the CDR3 is TGTGCCAGCTCACCAAGAGGTTCGAATGGAAACACCATATATTTT. The rearrangement uses TRBV18 and TRBJ1-3, with D uncertain. Germline CDR1 KGHSH, CDR2 LQKENI. Trimming shortened V by 2 bases and J by 3 bases, and 11 bases separated the two germline ends. The CDR3 sequence is 15 residues long.

The rearrangement links TRBV27 to TRBJ2-7, with a possible D match to TRBD1 (6 bases). The CDR3 loop spans 13 amino acids. V was cut by 7 bases and J by 5 bases, with 15 bases left in between. Per germline, CDR1 MNHEY and CDR2 SMNVEV (reference sequence). The CDR3 DNA reads as TGTGCCAGCAACGCAGGGGACCAGGACGAGCAGTACTTC. This encodes CASNAGDQDEQYF.

The gene calls are TRBV11-3 and TRBJ1-5; 10 bases match TRBD1. J gave up 8 bases and V 5 bases, and 12 bases lay outside the gene matches. This CDR3 has 16 residues. Per germline, CDR1 SGHNT and CDR2 YENEEA. DNA for the CDR3: TGTGCCAGCAGCCAAGGGACAGGGGCCGCTTGGGAGCCCCAGCATTTT. It encodes CASSQGTGAAWEPQHF. The whole variable domain, filled in from reference TRBV11-3 and TRBJ1-5, reads EAGVVQSPRYKIIEKKQPVAFWCNPISGHNTLYWYLQNLGQGPELLIRYENEEAVDDSQLPKDRFSAERLKGVDSTLKIQPAELGDSAVYLCASSQGTGAAWEPQHFGDGTRLSIL.

This clone has only a few counts. The chain employs TRBV6-4 and TRBJ2-2, with D uncertain. The length of the CDR3 is 13 residues. V was pared by 5 bases and J by 4 bases, with 8 bases between. Germline V gene sequence: CDR1 MRHNA, CDR2 SNTAGT. The CDR3 region is CASSPSATGELFF. CDR3 nucleotides: TGTGCCAGCAGTCCCAGCGCCACCGGGGAGCTGTTTTTT.

V is TRBV2 and J is TRBJ2-5; 9 nucleotides align to TRBD2. The trim removed 3 bases at V and 3 bases at J, leaving 11 bases unmatched. The CDR3 contains 17 residues. CDR1 is SNHLY and CDR2 is FYNNEI in the germline V gene. The CDR3 sequence is CASSDQPAGGYEETQYF. The CDR3 DNA reads TGTGCCAGCAGTGATCAGCCAGCGGGAGGATATGAAGAGACCCAGTACTTC.

The chain carries TRBV21-1 and TRBJ2-7; the listed D gene, TRBD2, was not tested against the DNA. TRBV21-1 is assigned pseudogene status. CDR3 length equals 16 residues. DNA for the CDR3: TGTGCCAGCAGTCACACTCAGCGGGACTTAACCTACGAGCAGTACTTC. Its protein is CASSHTQRDLTYEQYF.

This clone has just one count. The gene calls are TRBV5-8 and TRBJ1-2; 7 bases align to TRBD1. The length of the CDR3 is 13 residues. Germline assignment: CDR1 SGHTS and CDR2 YDEGEE. V was clipped by 4 bases and J by 9 bases; unmatched bases: 9. The DNA of the CDR3 is TGTGCCAGCAGCGGTAATTACAGGGGAAGCTACACCTTC. It yields the protein CASSGNYRGSYTF.

This clone appeared a few times. This sequence joins TRBV7-2 and TRBJ2-7, with D maybe TRBD2 (6 bases). Germline CDR1 SGHTA, CDR2 FQGNSA. V lost 2 bases, J lost 0 bases, and 8 bases lay in between. This CDR3 comprises 14 residues. The CDR3 bases are TGTGCCAGCAGCTTAAGGAGGGCCTCCTACGAGCAGTACTTC. As protein: CASSLRRASYEQYF. Variable domain in full (rest from reference TRBV7-2 and TRBJ2-7): GAGVSQSPSNKVTEKGKDVELRCDPISGHTALYWYRQSLGQGLEFLIYFQGNSAPDKSGLPSDRFSAERTGGSVSTLTIQRTQQEDSAVYLCASSLRRASYEQYFGPGTRLTVT.

The rearrangement joins TRBV4-3 to TRBJ2-4; 8 bases are a match to TRBD2. In germline, CDR1 is LGHNA, CDR2 YSLEER. After removal of 3 bases from V and 6 bases from J, the junction contained 10 bases not matched to a gene. The CDR3 is 16 residues long. CDR3 in amino acids: CASSHVAGPPGNIQYF. Here the CDR3 DNA reads TGCGCCAGCAGCCATGTAGCGGGACCCCCCGGAAACATTCAGTACTTC.

The rearrangement uses TRBV11-2 and TRBJ2-7, with 10 bases matching TRBD2. V lost 4 bases, J lost 6 bases, and 6 bases stayed unmatched. The germline CDR1 and CDR2 sequences are SGHAT and FQNNGV. The CDR3 is made up of 14 amino acids. CDR3 residues: CASSSRGLAPEQYF. The CDR3 DNA is TGTGCCAGCAGCTCTCGGGGACTAGCGCCCGAGCAGTACTTC.